The entry below gives a single TCR beta chain sequence along with its context. This entry comes from a study of CD8 T cells in Susac syndrome. Reverse transcription of about 0.5 to 1 ug RNA was carried out with random hexamers. From the immunoSEQ multiplex PCR reads, TCRdb called clonotypes with MiXCR, one entry per CDR3 protein. This sample has 69,000 or so distinct CDR3 sequences, with 95% found just once. Sequencing of TCR beta was performed on blood CD8+ and CD4+ T cells. The CDR3 sequence is 13 residues long. The V and J ends lost 6 bases and 8 bases respectively, with 11 bases between them. Germline V gene lookup returns CDR1 SEHNR and CDR2 FQNEAQ (reference sequence).

This chain uses TRBV7-9 with TRBJ1-6, with D hard to call. The TCR originated in a human donor in good health. Sequences were obtained from CD8+ T cells from PBMCs. The DNA of the CDR3 is TGTGCCAGCAGGGTACAGAACGATTCACCCCTCCACTTT. This gives the protein CASRVQNDSPLHF.